The 21 T cell receptor beta chains below come from one sample, sequenced in a study of shared clonotypes between healthy human individuals. Some clones are missing from TCRdb's copy, which holds only in-frame ones; the method was immunoSEQ multiplex PCR. The sample includes 2 million to 3 million clones, roughly 93% seen only once; the top ten take 0.35% to 0.45%. The sequencing sample was made of naive CD4+ T cells from PBMCs. Subset given: CD45RA+ positively selected. These TCRs come from a man younger than 35 in good health. Some clones in this sample may be carry-over from other donors' samples.

The chain employs TRBV11-2 and TRBJ2-7, with a weak D call TRBD2 (7 bases). V lost 5 bases and J 5 bases, leaving 16 bases between the germline ends. The CDR3 is made up of 14 amino acids. The germline gives CDR1 SGHAT, CDR2 FQNNGV. This CDR3 reads CASSPEWGGHEQYF. The CDR3 coding sequence is TGTGCCAGCAGCCCCGAGTGGGGGGGCCACGAGCAGTACTTC. The variable domain in full, with the rest retrieved from reference TRBV11-2 and TRBJ2-7, is EAGVAQSPRYKIIEKRQSVAFWCNPISGHATLYWYQQILGQGPKLLIQFQNNGVVDDSQLPKDRFSAERLKGVDSTLKIQPAKLEDSAVYLCASSPEWGGHEQYFGPGTRLTVT.

The chain employs TRBV19 and TRBJ1-2; 8 positions agree with TRBD1. Germline V gives CDR1 LNHDA, CDR2 SQIVND (reference sequence). Unmatched junction bases numbered 2, after V lost 1 base and J lost 7 bases. The CDR3 has 13 residues. CDR3 nucleotides: TGTGCCAGTAGTATAGCACAGGGGGTTGGCTACACCTTC. This codes for CASSIAQGVGYTF.

Worth noting for this clone: The sample holds other DNA sequences that translate to the same CDR3. The CDR3 coding sequence is TGTGCCAGCAGCGTCAGTGACAATGAGCAGTTCTTC. Its protein is CASSVSDNEQFF. V and J are TRBV2 and TRBJ2-1, with unresolved D. Trimming removed 6 bases at V and 5 bases at J, with 8 bases between. Germline CDR1 reads SNHLY; CDR2 reads FYNNEI. The CDR3 is 12 residues long.

V and J are TRBV6-5 and TRBJ1-3; unclear D gene. The germline V gene encodes CDR1 MNHEY and CDR2 SVGAGI. Trimming shortened V by 3 bases and J by 4 bases, and 7 bases separated the two germline ends. The CDR3 length is 13 residues. As DNA, the CDR3 is TGTGCCAGCAGTTATGAGAGGGGAAACACCATATATTTT. This codes for CASSYERGNTIYF.

This chain links TRBV27 with TRBJ1-3, with D perhaps matching TRBD1 (5 bases). The CDR3 has 17 amino acids. The V and J ends lost 5 bases and 4 bases respectively, with 21 bases between them. Germline V gives CDR1 MNHEY, CDR2 SMNVEV (reference sequence). CDR3: CASSPYSGTPRGNTIYF. As DNA, the CDR3 is TGTGCCAGCAGTCCCTACTCCGGGACCCCCCGGGGAAACACCATATATTTT.

This rearrangement joins TRBV15 to TRBJ1-2; D unclear. Germline loops: CDR1 LNHNV, CDR2 YYDKDF (reference sequence). The length of the CDR3 is 14 residues. V was cut by 0 bases and J by 7 bases, with 12 bases left in between. CDR3 DNA sequence: TGTGCCACCAGCAGAGAAGCCTACAGTGGTGGCTACACCTTC. Its protein product is CATSREAYSGGYTF.

The chain is built from TRBV7-9 and TRBJ2-7, with TRBD1 identical over 7 bases. Germline trimming cut 7 bases from V and 5 bases from J; bases unmatched to any gene: 11. Per the germline V gene, CDR1 is SEHNR and CDR2 is FQNEAQ (reference sequence). The CDR3 sequence is 14 residues long. The CDR3 DNA is TGTGCCAGCACCCTACAAGGGGGCTTCGACGAGCAGTACTTC. Its translation: CASTLQGGFDEQYF.

CDR3 DNA sequence: TGCAGTGCCCGAGGACTCGGGGAGCTGTTTTTT. This encodes CSARGLGELFF. V gene TRBV20-1 combines with J gene TRBJ2-2, with D perhaps TRBD2 (5 bases). The CDR3 totals 11 residues. Deletions cut 6 bases from V and 7 bases from J, with 9 bases between. In germline, CDR1 is DFQATT, CDR2 SNEGSKA (reference sequence).

The chain employs TRBV29-1 and TRBJ2-2; D may be TRBD2 (6 bases). The CDR3 consists of 14 residues. Germline values: CDR1 SQVTM, CDR2 ANQGSEA. V dropped 6 bases and J dropped 2 bases, with 13 bases sitting between them. The DNA for the CDR3 is TGCAGCGTCCGCGGGACTGCAAACACCGGGGAGCTGTTTTTT. It yields the protein CSVRGTANTGELFF.

The chain combines TRBV5-4 with TRBJ2-3; D is uncertain. The germline V and J ends were trimmed by 2 bases and 7 bases, with 11 bases remaining between them. From germline, CDR1 is SGHNT and CDR2 YYREEE (reference sequence). There are 13 residues in the CDR3. The CDR3, as DNA: TGTGCCAGCAGCTTTAGAACCGACTATACGCAGTATTTT. Protein product: CASSFRTDYTQYF.

The chain combines TRBV7-2 with TRBJ2-1; tentatively, D is TRBD2 (6 bases). The germline gives CDR1 SGHTA, CDR2 FQGNSA. Trimming removed 5 bases from V and 5 bases from J, with 10 bases in between. CDR3 size: 13 residues. This chain's CDR3 is CASSLGLNNEQFF. Written as DNA, the CDR3 is TGTGCCAGCAGCCTGGGACTTAACAATGAGCAGTTCTTC. Variable domain in full (rest from reference TRBV7-2 and TRBJ2-1): GAGVSQSPSNKVTEKGKDVELRCDPISGHTALYWYRQSLGQGLEFLIYFQGNSAPDKSGLPSDRFSAERTGGSVSTLTIQRTQQEDSAVYLCASSLGLNNEQFFGPGTRLTVL.

The chain recombines TRBV14 with TRBJ1-1; D gene unclear. The ends were cut back, 1 base at V and 8 bases at J, with 8 bases in the middle. This CDR3 has 12 residues. Germline lookup yields CDR1 SGHDN and CDR2 FVKESK. The CDR3 region has the DNA TGTGCCAGCAGCCAAGGACCCTCCGAAGCTTTCTTT. Translating it yields CASSQGPSEAFF.

V gene TRBV27 combines with J gene TRBJ2-3; D possibly corresponds to TRBD1 (6 bases). The CDR3 is made up of 15 amino acids. In germline, CDR1 is MNHEY, CDR2 SMNVEV (reference sequence). Trimming cost V 5 bases and J 4 bases, with 16 bases left between them. The CDR3 reads CASSLAGDSADTQYF. CDR3 in DNA: TGTGCCAGCAGTCTTGCAGGGGATTCGGCAGATACGCAGTATTTT.

The chain carries TRBV27 and TRBJ2-7; D gene ambiguous. This CDR3 contains 14 residues. V lost 4 bases to trimming and J lost 3 bases, with 13 bases between them. CDR1 and CDR2 from the germline V gene are MNHEY and SMNVEV (reference sequence). The CDR3 is CASSSSSWGYEQYF. In nucleotides, the CDR3 is TGTGCCAGCAGTTCATCCTCCTGGGGCTACGAGCAGTACTTC.

The genes are TRBV27 and TRBJ2-7; D ambiguous. The germline V and J ends were trimmed by 6 bases and 4 bases, with 16 bases remaining between them. Per germline, CDR1 MNHEY and CDR2 SMNVEV (reference sequence). This CDR3 contains 14 residues. CDR3 region: CASSSPLQLYEQYF. Written as DNA, the CDR3 is TGTGCCAGCAGCTCCCCCTTACAGCTATACGAGCAGTACTTC.

About this clone itself: Other DNA variants within this sample encode the same CDR3. J is TRBJ2-7 and V is TRBV29-1; TRBD1 matches at 8 bases. CDR3 length equals 11 residues. Unmatched junction bases numbered 2, after V lost 7 bases and J lost 3 bases. The germline CDR1 and CDR2 sequences are SQVTM and ANQGSEA. CDR3 residues: CSAGTGYEQYF. The CDR3 DNA follows: TGCAGCGCCGGGACAGGCTACGAGCAGTACTTC.

J is TRBJ2-3 and V is TRBV7-3; 9 nucleotides match TRBD2. V lost 1 base and J lost 1; bases outside the gene matches: 0. CDR1 SGHTA and CDR2 FQGTGA come from the germline V gene. CDR3 size: 15 residues. This CDR3 is CASSLRTSGTDTQYF. CDR3 DNA: TGTGCCAGCAGCTTAAGGACTAGCGGCACAGATACGCAGTATTTT.

The chain joins TRBV29-1 to TRBJ2-2; the D call may be TRBD1 or TRBD2 (5 bases each). The CDR3 totals 14 residues. Germline CDR1 is SQVTM and CDR2 is ANQGSEA. The V end was cut by 6 bases, the J end by 0 bases, with 11 bases between. DNA of the CDR3: TGCAGCGTAAGGGGACCCGCGAACACCGGGGAGCTGTTTTTT. Protein: CSVRGPANTGELFF.

V usage is TRBV7-3 and J usage is TRBJ2-1; 7 nucleotides agree with TRBD2. The junction had 5 bases not matched to a gene; V was cut back by 5 bases and J by 7 bases. There are 13 residues in the CDR3. The germline CDR1 and CDR2 sequences are SGHTA and FQGTGA. The CDR3 coding sequence is TGTGCCAGCAGCGCGGGGGTTGGGAATGAGCAGTTCTTC. Translated: CASSAGVGNEQFF.

The chain recombines TRBV4-1 with TRBJ1-1; 8 bases are shared with TRBD1. Trimming cost V 4 bases and J 3 bases; bases outside gene matches: 7. The germline V gene encodes CDR1 MGHRA and CDR2 YSYEKL. This CDR3 has 15 residues. The CDR3 coding sequence is TGCGCCAGCAGCCTCAGGACAGGGTCGGACACTGAAGCTTTCTTT. Translating it yields CASSLRTGSDTEAFF.

The rearrangement links TRBV28 to TRBJ2-7, with TRBD1 matching 7 bases. Trimming cost V 5 bases and J 1 base; bases outside gene matches: 11. CDR3 length equals 16 residues. Germline V gene sequence: CDR1 MDHEN, CDR2 SYDVKM. Here the CDR3 DNA reads TGTGCCAGCAGTCCGCTGGACAGGCTTGGGTCCTACGAGCAGTACTTC. The encoded protein is CASSPLDRLGSYEQYF.